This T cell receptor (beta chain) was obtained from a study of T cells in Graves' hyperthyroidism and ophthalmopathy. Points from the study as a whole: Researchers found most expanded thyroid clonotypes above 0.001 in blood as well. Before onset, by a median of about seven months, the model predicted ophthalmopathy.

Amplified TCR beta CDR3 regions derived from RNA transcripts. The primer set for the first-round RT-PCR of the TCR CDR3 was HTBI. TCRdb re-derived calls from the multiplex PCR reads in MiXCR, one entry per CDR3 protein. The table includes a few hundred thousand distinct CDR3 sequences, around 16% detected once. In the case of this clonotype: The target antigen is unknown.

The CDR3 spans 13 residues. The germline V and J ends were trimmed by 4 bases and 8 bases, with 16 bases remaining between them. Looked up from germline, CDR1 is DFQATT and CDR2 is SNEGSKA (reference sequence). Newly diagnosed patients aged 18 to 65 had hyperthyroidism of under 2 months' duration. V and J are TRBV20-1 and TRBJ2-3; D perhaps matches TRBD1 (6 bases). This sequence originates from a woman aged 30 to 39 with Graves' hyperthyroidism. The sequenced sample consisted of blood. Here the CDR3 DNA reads TGCAGTGCTAACAGGGTGGTAGGTGGTACGCAGTATTTT. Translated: CSANRVVGGTQYF.